A single sample is the source of the 6 T cell receptor beta chains below, sequenced in a study of blood T cells in healthy people across ages. Alongside a J-beta primer mix, a sample-barcoded 5' primer served in a second PCR lasting roughly 6 to 11 cycles. Using its own MiXCR run on the 5' RACE reads, TCRdb lists one record per CDR3 protein. The table lists some 760,000 distinct CDR3 sequences, roughly 25% of them singletons. These records were also assigned to another study, of T cells of mothers and their children.

Sequenced: blood. The receptor source for this set is a boy aged 5-17 years in good health.

The chain carries TRBV29-1 and TRBJ1-2; D uncertain. Germline-derived CDR1 and CDR2 are SQVTM and ANQGSEA. V lost 5 bases and J 3 bases, leaving 22 bases between the germline ends. The CDR3 is 16 amino acids. The CDR3 spells CSVSPLFPGEYYGYTF. The CDR3 nucleotides are TGCAGCGTTTCTCCCCTTTTCCCAGGAGAATACTATGGCTACACCTTC.

The rearrangement uses TRBV20-1 and TRBJ1-1; D ambiguous. Per germline, CDR1 DFQATT and CDR2 SNEGSKA (reference sequence). V lost 2 bases and J lost 4, with 17 bases in between. The CDR3 is 15 amino acids. The CDR3 sequence is CSARSGMGIGTEAFF. As DNA, the CDR3 is TGCAGTGCTAGATCCGGTATGGGGATTGGCACTGAAGCTTTCTTT.

A single count supports this clonotype. Compared with germline, one end of the junction differs, possibly owing to a read error. The chain carries TRBV25-1 and TRBJ1-2; D gene ambiguous. The CDR3 spans 12 residues. Germline CDR1 MGHDK, CDR2 SYGVNS. CDR3 amino acids: CARSEYSYGYTF. Written as DNA, the CDR3 is TGTGCCCGCAGTGAGTACAGCTATGGCTACACCTTC.

This clonotype came up a few times. The chain combines TRBV27 with TRBJ2-7; unclear D gene. Germline CDR1 and CDR2: MNHEY and SMNVEV (reference sequence). V gave up 9 bases and J gave up 2 bases, with 11 bases separating them. This CDR3 has 12 amino acids. In nucleotides, the CDR3 is TGTGCCAGTCGCCCGTCCCCCTACGAGCAGTACTTC. Its protein product is CASRPSPYEQYF.

In this sample, this clonotype turned up a few times. The chain uses TRBV3-1 and TRBJ2-5; D perhaps matches TRBD2 (5 bases). The CDR3 is made up of 14 amino acids. Germline loops: CDR1 LGHDT, CDR2 YNNKEL (reference sequence). Trimming stripped 3 bases from V and 5 bases from J, with 13 bases between. For the CDR3, the DNA is TGTGCCAGCAGCCACCGGATTAGGGAGGAGACCCAGTACTTC. Translation gives CASSHRIREETQYF.

This chain uses TRBV18 with TRBJ2-7; 9 nucleotides agree with TRBD2. The V and J ends lost 6 bases and 5 bases, in that order; junction bases with no gene match: 8. This CDR3 contains 14 residues. Germline CDR1 is KGHSH and CDR2 is LQKENI. The CDR3: CASSEGLALDEQYF. CDR3 coding DNA: TGTGCCAGCTCCGAGGGACTAGCTTTAGACGAGCAGTACTTC.